This is a list of T cell receptor beta chains from one sample in a study of T cells expressing NK-cell markers. With the 5' RACE reads reprocessed, TCRdb shows one record per CDR3 protein and no DNA. This repertoire comprises about 140,000 distinct CDR3 sequences; its ten largest clones make up 12%. Sequencing was carried out using blood T cells: a sorted CD56 or NKG2C T cell subset, CD4+ or CD8+ T cells, or bulk PBMC T cells (not recorded which). Receptors were obtained from a man between 18 and 29 years old in good health. CDR3s include the opening cysteine and the closing phenylalanine or tryptophan. Rows give clone size only sometimes, using once, few, many, or a class for an expanded clone.

TRBJ2-3,TRBV12-3/TRBV12-4,NA,CASRWAGGTQYF
TRBJ2-3,TRBV27,NA,CASSPYYPTDTQYF
TRBJ2-7,TRBV21-1,NA,CASSTRGKAYEQYF
TRBJ2-3,TRBV18,NA,CASSPPDGIWDTQYF
TRBJ2-1,TRBV11-3,NA,CASSLVVAGVDEQFF
TRBJ2-7,TRBV4-3,NA,CASSQTLVLEQYF
TRBJ2-3,TRBV30,NA,CAWSVSTGVHTDTQYF
TRBJ1-6,TRBV9,NA,CASSVGVTDNSPLHF
TRBJ2-3,TRBV14,NA,CASSQDLRATLGRTDTQYF
TRBJ2-4,TRBV11-2,NA,CASSLVMGNELRRNIQYF
TRBJ2-1,TRBV5-1,NA,CASSRRLLPRDEQFF
TRBJ1-1,TRBV20-1,medium-sized,CSARDIGQGARRGAFF
TRBJ2-5,TRBV12-3/TRBV12-4,NA,CASSTRGLEETQYF
TRBJ1-6,TRBV19,NA,CASSMLGADLVSSPLHF
TRBJ2-3,TRBV28,NA,CASLRGGRRTDTQYF
TRBJ2-7,TRBV4-3,NA,CASSQESTGAGVYEQYF
TRBJ2-7,TRBV11-2,NA,CASCTQDGTSGKVYEQYF
TRBJ1-2,TRBV7-9,NA,CASSYGDNYGYTF
TRBJ2-5,TRBV5-4,NA,CASSLAGSGWETQYF
TRBJ2-3,TRBV12-3/TRBV12-4,NA,CASSPLAGGYTDTQYF
TRBJ2-1,TRBV11-3,NA,CASSSRGEGYNEQFF
TRBJ2-1,TRBV7-8,NA,CASSLERGGHNEQFF
TRBJ2-3,TRBV5-4,NA,CASSFGTDTQYF
TRBJ2-3,TRBV29-1,NA,CSVGPRADTQYF
TRBJ2-7,TRBV27,NA,CASGGQGATYEQYF
TRBJ1-1,TRBV14,NA,CASSPSQDGTDTEAFF
TRBJ2-1,TRBV19,NA,CASGSGSDEQFF
TRBJ2-7,TRBV20-1,NA,CSARDLAALDEQYF
TRBJ2-3,TRBV7-9,NA,CASNPQQADTQYF
TRBJ2-3,TRBV5-1,NA,CASSLLAGDTDTQYF
TRBJ2-7,TRBV6-5,NA,CASSYSGTGPYEQYF
TRBJ2-1,TRBV12-3/TRBV12-4,NA,CASSFGQGEGFF
TRBJ2-2,TRBV29-1,NA,CSVQGTGLWGTGELFF
TRBJ1-5,TRBV19,NA,CASSILGTGFLSNQPQHF
TRBJ2-7,TRBV2,NA,CASSEALGGLSYEQYF
TRBJ2-1,TRBV5-1,NA,CASSLAREHNEQFF
TRBJ2-5,TRBV11-2,NA,CASSTGLEETQYF
TRBJ2-7,TRBV5-1,NA,CASSWDWREGRYEQYF
TRBJ1-1,TRBV6-6,NA,CASSYDGEAFF
TRBJ2-3,TRBV20-1,NA,CSAPNPGLAGWTDTQYF
TRBJ2-1,TRBV6-2/TRBV6-3,NA,CASSSLTSGTGTVF
TRBJ1-1,TRBV4-1,NA,CASSQGGLTTEAFF
TRBJ2-1,TRBV4-1,NA,CASSHSTGREQFF
TRBJ1-4,TRBV7-9,NA,CASSFSYELFF
TRBJ2-5,TRBV3-1,NA,CASSQDHDGQETQYF
TRBJ2-2,TRBV29-1,NA,CSVARGRELFF
TRBJ2-3,TRBV14,NA,CASSHPGTSGSRDTQYF
TRBJ1-4,TRBV6-5,NA,CASSSWEDGNEKLFF
TRBJ1-5,TRBV19,NA,CASVLQGQGVQPQHF
TRBJ2-7,TRBV12-3/TRBV12-4,NA,CASSLNGYEQYF
TRBJ2-3,TRBV11-3,NA,CASSGVAGDWDTQYF
TRBJ2-2,TRBV11-2,NA,CASSSRGAGAGELFF
TRBJ2-1,TRBV5-1,NA,CASTDFHLGDEQFF
TRBJ1-5,TRBV27,NA,CASKPGVTQGGQPQHF
TRBJ2-7,TRBV4-2,NA,CASSQGTSGQAAYEQYF
TRBJ2-3,TRBV6-1,NA,CASREQGWMDTDTQYF
TRBJ1-1,TRBV29-1,NA,CSVELPQVKDTEAFF
TRBJ2-1,TRBV4-3,NA,CASSPWNTRDPYNEQFF